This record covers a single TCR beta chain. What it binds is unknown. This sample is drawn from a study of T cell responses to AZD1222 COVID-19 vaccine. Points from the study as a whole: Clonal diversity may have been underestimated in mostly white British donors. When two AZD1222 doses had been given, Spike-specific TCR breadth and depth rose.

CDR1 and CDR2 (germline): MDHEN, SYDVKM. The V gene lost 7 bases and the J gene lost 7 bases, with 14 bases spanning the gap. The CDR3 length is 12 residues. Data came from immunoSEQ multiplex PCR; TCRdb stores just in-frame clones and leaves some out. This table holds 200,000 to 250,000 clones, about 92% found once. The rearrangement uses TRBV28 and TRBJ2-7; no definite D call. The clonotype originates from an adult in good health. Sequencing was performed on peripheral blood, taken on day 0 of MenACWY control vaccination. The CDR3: CASIGPFWEQYF. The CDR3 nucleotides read TGTGCCAGCATAGGGCCTTTTTGGGAGCAGTACTTC.